This T cell receptor beta chain was identified during a study of blood T cell repertoires in COVID-19. Study details: T cells, B-cell-depleted T cells, or PBMCs supplied cDNA or gDNA.

Trimming removed 1 base at V and 1 base at J, with 11 bases between. The CDR3 is made up of 15 amino acids. Germline V gene data show CDR1 as SGDLS and CDR2 as YYNGEE. Original processing notes: Amplifying reference gene primers gave estimates of nucleated cell counts. Clones were read by immunoSEQ multiplex PCR, and TCRdb kept only the in-frame ones, dropping some. The DNA was the basis for D and trimming; V, J and clone size are from that table. The sample has over 80,000 clones, more than 70% seen once. The sample comprised peripheral blood. The TCR sequence derives from a human donor in a cohort sampled during active COVID-19. The chain joins TRBV9 to TRBJ1-2; weak D call: TRBD1 (5 bases). The CDR3 region is CASSVSVDSNYGYTF. CDR3 DNA sequence: TGTGCCAGCAGCGTATCTGTTGACAGTAACTATGGCTACACCTTC.